The clone carrying this TCR beta chain was found a few times. Germline V gene data show CDR1 as SGHTS and CDR2 as YDEGEE. There are 17 residues in the CDR3. V dropped 1 base and J dropped 2 bases, with 18 bases sitting between them. This entry is derived from a study of shared T cell receptors in the human thymus. Only in-frame clones appear in the TCRdb table, and some are missing; sequencing was by immunoSEQ multiplex PCR. The sample yields some 760,000 clones, approximately 83% seen once. The sample was also linked to a second study, of human thymus T cells. Per that study: Resections from corrective heart surgery supplied the thymus tissue. Seemingly biased V and J gene usage marked thymic and blood repertoires.

This chain joins TRBV5-8 and TRBJ2-5; maybe TRBD2 (5 bases). The receptor was isolated from a girl under two years old with a congenital heart defect. Material for sequencing was thymocytes. CDR3 amino acids: CASSLLASGQKQETQYF. Here the CDR3 DNA reads TGTGCCAGCAGCTTGCTGGCCAGCGGTCAAAAGCAAGAGACCCAGTACTTC. Filled out from reference TRBV5-8 and TRBJ2-5, the complete variable domain reads EAGVTQSPTHLIKTRGQQATLRCSPISGHTSVYWYQQALGLGLQFLLWYDEGEERNRGNFPPRFSGRQFPNYSSELNVNALELEDSALYLCASSLLASGQKQETQYFGPGTRLLVL.